This entry describes one T cell receptor (beta chain). In terms of age and location, participants ranged from roughly 18 to 90 years and lived in 24 US areas. This entry comes from a study of blood T cell repertoires in COVID-19. Background on the study: There were acute and convalescent COVID-19 samples, and they came from the United States, Italy and Spain. Sources were T cells, B-cell-depleted T cells, or PBMCs; the material itself was cDNA or gDNA.

Original handling: Counts of nucleated cells, estimated from reference gene primer amplification, were obtained. The repertoire was sequenced with immunoSEQ multiplex PCR; TCRdb's copy has only in-frame clones and lacks some. That table gives V, J and clone size, and the DNA gave D and trimming. The sample consists of hundreds of thousands of clones, about nine tenths of them appearing once. This TCR was recovered from a woman aged 60 to 75 who had recovered from COVID-19. Sequencing was performed on PBMCs or T cells enriched from blood (not recorded which).

The CDR3 bases are TGTGCCAGCAGCTTCTCCTACGGGGGGCCAAACACCGGGGAGCTGTTTTTT. Amino acid sequence: CASSFSYGGPNTGELFF. V is TRBV7-2 and J is TRBJ2-2; maybe TRBD2 (7 bases). Germline V lookup: CDR1 SGHTA, CDR2 FQGNSA. CDR3 size: 17 residues. Trimming took 3 bases from V and 2 from J, leaving 16 bases between them.